The next 10 T cell receptor beta chains were all read from a single sample in a study of blood T cell repertoires in COVID-19. Clones were sequenced by immunoSEQ multiplex PCR, and TCRdb holds only the in-frame ones, with some missing. The profile shows about 60,000 clones, roughly 83% of them singletons. Sequenced material: peripheral blood. The source is a man between 65 and 85 years old with active COVID-19.

In DNA, the CDR3 is TGTGCCAGCAGCCAGCTGCTAGCGGGAGTCTACAATGAGCAGTTCTTC. It encodes CASSQLLAGVYNEQFF. The J gene is TRBJ2-1, the V gene TRBV4-2; TRBD2 aligns across 10 bases. Germline lookup yields CDR1 LGHNA and CDR2 YNFKEQ. With 3 bases clipped from V and 3 bases from J, the junction kept 5 bases outside the gene matches. The CDR3 is made up of 16 amino acids.

The CDR3 DNA reads as TGTGCCAGCAGTTCAGGGTACGACTATGGCTACACCTTC. It encodes CASSSGYDYGYTF. The genes are TRBV6-6 and TRBJ1-2; a weak D match, TRBD1 (5 bases). CDR3 length equals 13 residues. Germline V lookup: CDR1 MNHNY, CDR2 SVGAGI (reference sequence). V was trimmed by 4 bases and J by 3 bases, leaving 9 bases between them.

The V and J genes are TRBV28 and TRBJ1-2; 8 positions agree with TRBD1. This CDR3 comprises 15 residues. Per germline, CDR1 MDHEN and CDR2 SYDVKM. Trimming at V came to 5 bases and at J to 4 bases, leaving 9 bases not matched to a gene. The CDR3 region is CASSPRDRSTYGYTF. CDR3 coding DNA: TGTGCCAGCAGTCCCCGGGACAGGTCTACCTATGGCTACACCTTC.

The chain has TRBV7-9 and TRBJ2-2; 7 nucleotides match TRBD1. CDR3 size: 17 residues. V was clipped by 3 bases and J by 0 bases; unmatched bases: 7. The germline gives CDR1 SEHNR, CDR2 FQNEAQ (reference sequence). The CDR3 loop is CASSFKNRGANTGELFF. CDR3 in DNA: TGTGCCAGCAGCTTCAAGAACAGGGGTGCGAACACCGGGGAGCTGTTTTTT.

V gene TRBV11-2 combines with J gene TRBJ2-5; a possible D gene is TRBD2 (6 bases). Deletions cut 0 bases from V and 4 bases from J, with 15 bases between. Per the germline V gene, CDR1 is SGHAT and CDR2 is FQNNGV. This CDR3 contains 16 residues. DNA for the CDR3: TGTGCCAGCAGCTTAGATCGGCGGGATGGGTCAGAGACCCAGTACTTC. Amino acids: CASSLDRRDGSETQYF.

This clone has just one count. The rearrangement links TRBV28 to TRBJ1-6; weak D call: TRBD1 (6 bases). V lost 5 bases, J lost 14 bases, and 19 bases lay in between. The CDR3 is made up of 14 amino acids. In germline, CDR1 is MDHEN, CDR2 SYDVKM. The CDR3 loop reads CASSQRDRGGTLHF. CDR3 DNA: TGTGCCAGCAGTCAAAGGGACCGTGGGGGCACCCTCCACTTT. Full variable domain (rest looked up from reference TRBV28 and TRBJ1-6): DVKVTQSSRYLVKRTGEKVFLECVQDMDHENMFWYRQDPGLGLRLIYFSYDVKMKEKGDIPEGYSVSREKKERFSLILESASTNQTSMYLCASSQRDRGGTLHFGNGTRLTVT.

The chain couples TRBV6-6 to TRBJ1-6; the match to TRBD1 covers 7 bases. The length of the CDR3 is 15 residues. The junction had 7 bases not matched to a gene; V was cut back by 4 bases and J by 7 bases. Germline V gives CDR1 MNHNY, CDR2 SVGAGI (reference sequence). The DNA for the CDR3 is TGTGCCAGCAGTTTAGCCGGGACAGCCAATTCACCCCTCCACTTT. This translates into CASSLAGTANSPLHF.

This chain uses TRBV5-1 with TRBJ1-1, with 10 nucleotides matching TRBD1. Germline V gene sequence: CDR1 SGHRS, CDR2 YFSETQ. V shed 5 bases, J shed 8 bases, and the junction held 15 bases outside the gene matches. This CDR3 has 16 amino acids. The CDR3 nucleotides read TGCGCCAGCAGTCCAGGTCGGGGACAGGGGCTACACGAAGCTTTCTTT. Protein sequence: CASSPGRGQGLHEAFF.

The chain is built from TRBV6-2 or TRBV6-3 and TRBJ2-6; tentative D call: TRBD2 (5 bases). The CDR3 runs to 18 residues. Trimming shortened V by 2 bases and J by 0 bases, and 14 bases separated the two germline ends. CDR1 is MNHEY, CDR2 SVGEGT, per germline. The CDR3 protein is CASSYRGVSFSGANVLTF. CDR3 in DNA: TGTGCCAGCAGTTACCGGGGTGTCTCCTTCTCTGGGGCCAACGTCCTGACTTTC.

The sample holds one count of this clone. The chain links TRBV10-3 to TRBJ2-1, with 10 positions matching TRBD1. This CDR3 has 13 residues. Trimming took 4 bases from V and 9 from J; bases not matched to a gene: 3. The germline V gene encodes CDR1 ENHRY and CDR2 SYGVKD. The CDR3 bases are TGTGCCATCAGTGGACAGGGGGCAGGTGAGCAGTTCTTC. Amino acids: CAISGQGAGEQFF.